This T cell receptor (beta chain) was sequenced for a study of shared clonotypes between healthy human individuals. CDR3 length: 14 amino acids. The germline V gene encodes CDR1 MRHNA and CDR2 SNTAGT. Notes on the study in general: Naive subsets usually exceeded memory subsets in estimated richness. With a handful of donors compared, 4% to 5.5% of naive CD4 clonotypes were shared.

Sequencing was performed with immunoSEQ multiplex PCR; in TCRdb, only in-frame clones are kept and a portion is missing. The repertoire holds approximately 2.1 million clones, with just over 90% as singletons. About this clone itself: Its antigen is not identified. A junction end diverges from the germline sequence, so it may reflect a read error.

This receptor was obtained from a man aged 18 to 30 in good health. Some clones in this sample may be carry-over from other donors' samples. The sequencing input was naive CD4+ T cells from PBMCs. Subset noted: CD45RA+ positively selected. V is TRBV6-4 and J is TRBJ2-3, with a weak D call TRBD2 (6 bases). This chain's CDR3 is CAGSATDRDYTQYF. Written as DNA, the CDR3 is TGTGCCGGCAGTGCTACCGACCGGGACTATACGCAGTATTTT.